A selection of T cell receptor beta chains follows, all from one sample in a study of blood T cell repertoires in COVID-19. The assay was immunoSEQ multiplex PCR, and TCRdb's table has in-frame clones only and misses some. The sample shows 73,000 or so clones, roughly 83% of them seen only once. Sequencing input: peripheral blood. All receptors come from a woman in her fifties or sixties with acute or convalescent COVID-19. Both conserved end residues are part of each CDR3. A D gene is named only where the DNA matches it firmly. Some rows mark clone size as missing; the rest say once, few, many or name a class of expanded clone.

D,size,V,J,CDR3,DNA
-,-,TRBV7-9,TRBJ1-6,CASSPAAGIYNSPLHF,TGTGCCAGCAGCCCAGCGGCAGGAATTTATAATTCACCCCTCCACTTT
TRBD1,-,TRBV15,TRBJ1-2,CATSSPGQGYGYTF,TGTGCCACCAGCAGCCCCGGACAGGGTTATGGCTACACCTTC
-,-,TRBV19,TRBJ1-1,CASSIVPRQEAFF,TGTGCCAGTAGTATAGTACCCAGACAAGAAGCTTTCTTT
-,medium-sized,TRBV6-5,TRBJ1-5,CASTLPGNSNQPQHF,TGTGCCAGCACCCTCCCCGGGAATAGCAATCAGCCCCAGCATTTT
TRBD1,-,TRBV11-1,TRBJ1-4,CASSSFVGQGEKLFF,TGTGCCAGCAGCTCCTTCGTGGGACAGGGCGAAAAACTGTTTTTT
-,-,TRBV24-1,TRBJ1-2,CATSEAGFYGYTF,TGTGCCACCAGTGAGGCAGGCTTTTATGGCTACACCTTC
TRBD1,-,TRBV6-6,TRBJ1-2,CASSLGPDRDSLRGTYGYTF,TGTGCCAGCAGCCTAGGTCCGGACAGGGATTCCCTCCGCGGGACTTATGGCTACACCTTC
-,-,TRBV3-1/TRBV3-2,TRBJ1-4,CASSQVHSRTNEKLFF,TGTGCCAGCAGCCAAGTACACAGCAGGACTAATGAAAAACTGTTTTTT
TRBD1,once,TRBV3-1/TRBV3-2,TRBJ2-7,CASSLLGGTGGREQYF,TGTGCCAGCAGCCTCCTTGGAGGCACAGGGGGCAGGGAGCAGTACTTC
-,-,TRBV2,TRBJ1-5,CASSQGLANQPQHF,TGTGCCAGCTCGCAGGGATTGGCCAATCAGCCCCAGCATTTT
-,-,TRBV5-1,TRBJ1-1,CASSFGQSGTEAFF,TGCGCCAGCAGCTTCGGACAGTCGGGCACTGAAGCTTTCTTT
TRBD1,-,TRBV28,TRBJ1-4,CASSRDRGQEKLFF,TGTGCCAGCAGCCGGGACAGGGGGCAGGAAAAACTGTTTTTT
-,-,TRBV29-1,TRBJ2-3,CSVSGLADTQYF,TGCAGCGTTAGTGGACTCGCAGATACGCAGTATTTT
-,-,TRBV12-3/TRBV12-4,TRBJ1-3,CASRYSGNTIYF,TGTGCCAGCAGGTACTCTGGAAACACCATATATTTT
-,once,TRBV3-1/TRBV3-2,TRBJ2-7,CASSPSGAGEQYF,TGTGCCAGCAGCCCATCAGGGGCGGGCGAGCAGTACTTC
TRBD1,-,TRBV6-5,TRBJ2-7,CASIRDSRAYEQYF,TGTGCCAGCATTCGGGACAGTCGAGCCTACGAGCAGTACTTC
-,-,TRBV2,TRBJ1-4,CASSVQGHPREKLFF,TGTGCCAGCAGTGTACAGGGACACCCAAGGGAAAAACTGTTTTTT
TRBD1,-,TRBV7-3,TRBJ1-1,CASSFRPGQGARDTEAFF,TGTGCCAGCAGCTTCCGTCCGGGACAGGGGGCGCGGGACACTGAAGCTTTCTTT
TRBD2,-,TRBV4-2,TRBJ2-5,CASSRVAGGEETQYF,TGTGCCAGCAGCCGAGTGGCGGGGGGCGAAGAGACCCAGTACTTC
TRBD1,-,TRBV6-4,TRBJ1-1,CASSPGGLNTEAFF,TGTGCCAGCAGCCCAGGGGGCCTCAACACTGAAGCTTTCTTT
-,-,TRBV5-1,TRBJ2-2,CASSLGHPAGELFF,TGCGCCAGCAGCTTGGGACACCCCGCCGGGGAGCTGTTTTTT
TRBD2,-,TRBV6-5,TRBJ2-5,CASSYLGREGETQYF,TGTGCCAGCAGTTACCTTGGGAGGGAAGGAGAGACCCAGTACTTC
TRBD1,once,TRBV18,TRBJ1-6,CASSPPSTGVLHF,TGTGCCAGCTCACCACCTTCAACAGGGGTCCTCCACTTT
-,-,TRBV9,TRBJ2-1,CASSVEGGADYNEQFF,TGTGCCAGCAGCGTAGAAGGGGGAGCGGACTACAATGAGCAGTTCTTC
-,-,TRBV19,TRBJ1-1,CASRPTLTGNTEAFF,TGTGCCAGTAGGCCTACGCTGACAGGGAACACTGAAGCTTTCTTT
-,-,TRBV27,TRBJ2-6,CASSLNWAGRIGANVLTF,TGTGCCAGCAGTTTAAACTGGGCCGGCCGTATCGGGGCCAACGTCCTGACTTTC
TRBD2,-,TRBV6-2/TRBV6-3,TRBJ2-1,CASSPISGGASNEQFF,TGTGCCAGCAGCCCGATTAGCGGGGGGGCTTCCAATGAGCAGTTCTTC
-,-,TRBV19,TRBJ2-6,CASSIVADSGANVLTF,TGTGCCAGTAGTATAGTGGCCGACTCTGGGGCCAACGTCCTGACTTTC
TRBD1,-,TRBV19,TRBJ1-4,CASSSKGQGADEKLFF,TGTGCCAGTAGTTCAAAAGGACAGGGGGCTGATGAAAAACTGTTTTTT
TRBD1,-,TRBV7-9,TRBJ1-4,CASSLGGQFNEKLFF,TGTGCCAGCAGCTTAGGGGGACAGTTTAATGAAAAACTGTTTTTT
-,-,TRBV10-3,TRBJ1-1,CAISQPSSMFGNEAFF,TGTGCCATCAGCCAACCGAGTTCCATGTTCGGTAATGAAGCTTTCTTT
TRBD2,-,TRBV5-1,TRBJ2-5,CASSTSGGETQYF,TGCGCCAGCAGCACTAGCGGGGGGGAGACCCAGTACTTC
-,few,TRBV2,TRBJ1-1,CASKIANTEAFF,TGTGCCAGCAAAATAGCGAACACTGAAGCTTTCTTT
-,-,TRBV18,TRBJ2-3,CASSSDRPDTQYF,TGTGCCAGCTCGTCTGACAGACCAGATACGCAGTATTTT
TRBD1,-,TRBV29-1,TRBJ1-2,CSVEGTGGDYGYTF,TGCAGCGTTGAGGGGACAGGGGGCGACTATGGCTACACCTTC
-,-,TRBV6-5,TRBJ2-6,CASSWGVAGANVLTF,TGTGCCAGCAGTTGGGGCGTCGCTGGGGCCAACGTCCTGACTTTC
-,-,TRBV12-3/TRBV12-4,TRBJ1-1,CASSGGQIEAFF,TGTGCCAGCAGTGGGGGACAAATTGAAGCTTTCTTT
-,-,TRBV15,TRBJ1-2,CATSRDGGDSSYTF,TGTGCCACCAGCAGAGATGGGGGGGATTCAAGCTACACCTTC
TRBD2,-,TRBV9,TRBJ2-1,CASSPLVAGGGSYNEQFF,TGTGCCAGCAGCCCTCTCGTCGCGGGAGGCGGCTCCTACAATGAGCAGTTCTTC
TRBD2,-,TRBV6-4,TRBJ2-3,CASIPGTSGGFRVTDTQYF,TGTGCCAGCATCCCCGGGACTAGCGGGGGTTTTCGGGTCACAGATACGCAGTATTTT
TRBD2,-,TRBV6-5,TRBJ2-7,CASRRTSGDIYEQYF,TGTGCCAGCAGGCGCACTAGCGGGGATATCTACGAGCAGTACTTC
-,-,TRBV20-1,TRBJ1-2,CSARAGNGYTF,TGCAGTGCTAGAGCCGGTAATGGCTACACCTTC
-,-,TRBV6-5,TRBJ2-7,CASSPRRGLLYEQYF,TGTGCCAGCAGTCCCCGCAGGGGACTACTCTACGAGCAGTACTTC
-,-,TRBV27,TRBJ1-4,CASSLQTDTEKLFF,TGTGCCAGCAGTTTACAGACGGACACAGAAAAACTGTTTTTT
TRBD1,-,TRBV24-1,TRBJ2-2,CATRAPGQGTGELFF,TGTGCCACCAGAGCCCCGGGACAGGGAACCGGGGAGCTGTTTTTT
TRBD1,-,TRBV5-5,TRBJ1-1,CASSLGTGPEAFF,TGTGCCAGCAGCTTGGGGACAGGGCCTGAAGCTTTCTTT
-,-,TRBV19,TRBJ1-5,CASSISGVFNQPQHF,TGTGCCAGTAGTATTTCAGGGGTTTTCAATCAGCCCCAGCATTTT
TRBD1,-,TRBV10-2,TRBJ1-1,CASSQSGTGNTEAFF,TGCGCCAGCAGCCAATCCGGGACAGGGAACACTGAAGCTTTCTTT
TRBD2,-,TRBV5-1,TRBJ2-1,CASSPGLAGNEQFF,TGCGCCAGCAGCCCGGGACTAGCGGGCAATGAGCAGTTCTTC
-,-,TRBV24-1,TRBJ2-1,CATSDLAGANEQFF,TGTGCCACCAGTGATTTAGCAGGGGCCAATGAGCAGTTCTTC
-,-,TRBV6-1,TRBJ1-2,CASSEGTSNYGYTF,TGTGCCAGCAGTGAGGGGACATCTAACTATGGCTACACCTTC